This T cell receptor (beta chain) was retrieved from a study of EBV T-cell therapy then PD-1 blockade in nasopharyngeal carcinoma. Clones were read by immunoSEQ multiplex PCR, and TCRdb kept only the in-frame ones, dropping some. The sample yields roughly 16,000 clones, 75% to 90% seen once. As to this clone: The antigen remains undetermined.

The treatment: AdE1-LMPpoly-expanded autologous EBV-specific T-cell therapy followed by anti-PD-1 nivolumab. Trimming cost V 3 bases and J 5 bases, with 13 bases left between them. The CDR3 sequence is 14 residues long. Germline-derived CDR1 and CDR2 are SEHNR and FQNEAQ (reference sequence). This receptor was taken from a man between 35 and 55 years old with nasopharyngeal carcinoma. The rearrangement joins TRBV7-9 to TRBJ1-2; D is possibly TRBD1 (5 bases). The input for sequencing was CD8+ T cells from blood, taken at day 0 from a patient whose treatment included autologous EBV-specific T cells and nivolumab. In nucleotides, the CDR3 is TGTGCCAGCAGCTTGGGGGGACTTTCTTATGGCTACACCTTC. The encoded protein is CASSLGGLSYGYTF. Full variable domain (rest looked up from reference TRBV7-9 and TRBJ1-2): DTGVSQNPRHKITKRGQNVTFRCDPISEHNRLYWYRQTLGQGPEFLTYFQNEAQLEKSRLLSDRFSAERPKGSFSTLEIQRTEQGDSAMYLCASSLGGLSYGYTFGSGTRLTVV.